The 17 T cell receptor beta chains listed next were all sequenced from one sample in a study of early T cells in non-severe SARS-CoV-2 infection. TCRdb itself ran the 5' RACE reads through MiXCR, one entry per CDR3 protein. Of around 82,000 distinct CDR3 sequences listed, under 15% were seen once; the top ten hold under 0.75%. The sequenced sample was whole blood. Every receptor here comes from an adult who was a healthcare worker with PCR-confirmed SARS-CoV-2 infection or an uninfected control (not recorded which).

V and J are TRBV7-2 and TRBJ2-2; D gene uncertain. The V and J ends lost 5 bases and 2 bases respectively, with 15 bases between them. Germline CDR1 SGHTA, CDR2 FQGNSA. The CDR3 has 16 residues. The chain's CDR3 is CASSPSARPNTGELFF. CDR3 coding DNA: TGTGCCAGCAGCCCCTCGGCCCGACCTAACACCGGGGAGCTGTTTTTT.

This sequence joins TRBV19 and TRBJ2-1; D gene uncertain. Germline CDR1 LNHDA, CDR2 SQIVND (reference sequence). This CDR3 spans 14 amino acids. Trimming shortened V by 3 bases and J by 6 bases, and 12 bases separated the two germline ends. As DNA, the CDR3 is TGTGCCAGTAGTATCGTAAGGCTCACCAATGAGCAGTTCTTC. It yields the protein CASSIVRLTNEQFF.

This chain joins TRBV11-2 and TRBJ2-5; 11 positions agree with TRBD2. Germline loops: CDR1 SGHAT, CDR2 FQNNGV. The CDR3 is 14 amino acids. V trimming: 6 bases; J trimming: 5 bases; junction bases outside the gene matches: 5. CDR3 sequence: CASRNSGGAETQYF. Written as DNA, the CDR3 is TGTGCCAGCAGGAATAGCGGGGGGGCGGAGACCCAGTACTTC.

This chain joins TRBV2 and TRBJ2-5; 7 nucleotides match TRBD1. This CDR3 is 14 amino acids long. The J segment lost 5 bases and the V segment lost 4 bases, leaving 7 bases of the junction unmatched. The germline gives CDR1 SNHLY, CDR2 FYNNEI. The CDR3 region is CASSVQGTGETQYF. CDR3 bases: TGTGCCAGCAGTGTACAGGGGACGGGGGAGACCCAGTACTTC.

This clonotype was seen at least ten times. The gene calls are TRBV7-9 and TRBJ2-2; 7 positions match TRBD1. Looked up from germline, CDR1 is SEHNR and CDR2 is FQNEAQ (reference sequence). This CDR3 has 13 amino acids. Losses at the gene ends were 4 bases for V and 5 bases for J; bases not matched to a gene: 1. The CDR3 reads CASSSQGTGELFF. For the CDR3, the DNA is TGTGCCAGCAGCTCACAGGGGACCGGGGAGCTGTTTTTT. The whole variable domain, remainder taken from reference TRBV7-9 and TRBJ2-2, is DTGVSQNPRHKITKRGQNVTFRCDPISEHNRLYWYRQTLGQGPEFLTYFQNEAQLEKSRLLSDRFSAERPKGSFSTLEIQRTEQGDSAMYLCASSSQGTGELFFGEGSRLTVL.

The gene calls are TRBV7-6 and TRBJ2-5, with 9 bases identical to TRBD2. The CDR3 is 17 amino acids. CDR1 SGHVS and CDR2 FNYEAQ come from the germline V gene. The V and J ends lost 4 bases and 0 bases, in that order; junction bases with no gene match: 9. This CDR3 is CASSSRTSVGYQETQYF. The CDR3 DNA is TGTGCCAGCAGCTCCCGGACTAGCGTTGGGTACCAAGAGACCCAGTACTTC.

This clonotype has only a few counts. This chain's CDR3 is CASSIGTSGGSSGELFF. Written as DNA, the CDR3 is TGTGCCAGTAGTATAGGGACTAGCGGGGGATCTTCCGGGGAGCTGTTTTTT. The chain recombines TRBV19 with TRBJ2-2, with 13 positions matching TRBD2. The germline CDR1 and CDR2 sequences are LNHDA and SQIVND (reference sequence). The CDR3 length is 17 residues. V shed 1 base and J 6 bases; nucleotides not matched to a gene: 5.

This clonotype was recorded many times. The chain uses TRBV9 and TRBJ1-5; D uncertain. Germline CDR1 and CDR2: SGDLS and YYNGEE. The CDR3 loop spans 15 amino acids. The ends were cut back, 2 bases at V and 1 base at J, with 10 bases in the middle. CDR3 amino acids: CASSVGDASNQPQHF. The CDR3 DNA sequence: TGTGCCAGCAGCGTCGGCGACGCGAGCAATCAGCCCCAGCATTTT.

V usage is TRBV5-6 and J usage is TRBJ2-2, with a possible D match to TRBD1 (5 bases). The CDR3 is 15 amino acids. Germline V gene sequence: CDR1 SGHDT, CDR2 YYEEEE. Between the trimmed V and J ends, which lost 1 base and 5 bases, there was a span of 12 bases. This CDR3 is CASSLQGVRTGELFF. CDR3 sequence (DNA): TGTGCCAGCAGCTTGCAGGGTGTGAGGACCGGGGAGCTGTTTTTT.

This clonotype was detected only a few times. The genes are TRBV12-3 or TRBV12-4 and TRBJ2-5, with D perhaps TRBD2 (7 bases). This CDR3 spans 15 amino acids. Trimming cost V 3 bases and J 1 base, with 12 bases left between them. The chain's CDR3 is CASSLGGAAQETQYF. CDR3 nucleotide sequence: TGTGCCAGCAGTTTGGGGGGGGCCGCCCAAGAGACCCAGTACTTC.

The chain combines TRBV28 with TRBJ1-2, with D tentatively TRBD1 (5 bases). Trimming pared 4 bases from V and 0 bases from J, leaving 12 bases between. There are 15 residues in the CDR3. Germline CDR1 reads MDHEN; CDR2 reads SYDVKM. In DNA form, the CDR3 reads TGTGCCAGCAGTTCCAGTGGGGGAGCTAACTATGGCTACACCTTC. This encodes CASSSSGGANYGYTF.

This clonotype was seen at least ten times. The chain has TRBV9 and TRBJ2-3, with D possibly TRBD2 on 6 matching bases. CDR3 length: 13 amino acids. The V end lost 3 bases, the J end lost 10 bases, and 15 bases lay between the germline ends. From germline, CDR1 is SGDLS and CDR2 YYNGEE. CDR3 DNA: TGTGCCAGCAGCGCGACGGGACTCCCGCCGCAGTATTTT. The encoded protein is CASSATGLPPQYF.

The gene calls are TRBV7-9 and TRBJ2-5; D possibly uses TRBD1 or TRBD2 (5 bases each). This CDR3 spans 17 amino acids. The V gene's germline CDR1 is SEHNR and CDR2 FQNEAQ (reference sequence). V lost 5 bases, J lost 10 bases, and 29 bases lay in between. The CDR3 bases are TGTGCCAGCAGCCCCTCGCCAATAGGGACCGCGGTCGGAGGCCAGTACTTC. This sequence encodes CASSPSPIGTAVGGQYF. The whole variable domain, filled in from reference TRBV7-9 and TRBJ2-5, reads DTGVSQNPRHKITKRGQNVTFRCDPISEHNRLYWYRQTLGQGPEFLTYFQNEAQLEKSRLLSDRFSAERPKGSFSTLEIQRTEQGDSAMYLCASSPSPIGTAVGGQYFGPGTRLLVL.

The chain recombines TRBV18 with TRBJ1-4, with D perhaps matching TRBD1 (5 bases). The CDR3 covers 14 residues. The V end was cut by 1 base, the J end by 11 bases, with 14 bases between. In germline, CDR1 is KGHSH, CDR2 LQKENI. DNA of the CDR3: TGTGCCAGCTCACCACTTACGGGAGAGGGGAAACTGTTTTTT. This codes for CASSPLTGEGKLFF.

This clonotype has just a few counts. V and J are TRBV12-3 or TRBV12-4 and TRBJ1-2, with 8 bases aligning to TRBD1. With V trimmed by 6 bases and J by 4 bases, 10 bases remained unmatched. This CDR3 comprises 15 residues. CDR3 sequence: CASRMDRVQTYGYTF. The CDR3, as DNA: TGTGCCAGCAGGATGGACAGGGTTCAAACCTATGGCTACACCTTC.

V gene TRBV3-1 combines with J gene TRBJ2-4, with D uncertain. Per the germline V gene, CDR1 is LGHDT and CDR2 is YNNKEL (reference sequence). Trimming removed 5 bases at V and 2 bases at J, with 4 bases between. This CDR3 has 12 residues. The CDR3 DNA reads as TGTGCCAGCAGCGGCTCCAAAAACATTCAGTACTTC. Protein product: CASSGSKNIQYF.

The chain has TRBV7-6 and TRBJ2-2; no clear D. The V end lost 2 bases, the J end lost 1 base, and 11 bases lay between the germline ends. This CDR3 region has 16 residues. Germline V gene data show CDR1 as SGHVS and CDR2 as FNYEAQ. CDR3 in DNA: TGTGCCAGCAGCTTAAGTTTTTGGGAGAACACCGGGGAGCTGTTTTTT. Its protein product is CASSLSFWENTGELFF. Full variable domain (rest looked up from reference TRBV7-6 and TRBJ2-2): GAGVSQSPRYKVTKRGQDVALRCDPISGHVSLYWYRQALGQGPEFLTYFNYEAQQDKSGLPNDRFSAERPEGSISTLTIQRTEQRDSAMYRCASSLSFWENTGELFFGEGSRLTVL.